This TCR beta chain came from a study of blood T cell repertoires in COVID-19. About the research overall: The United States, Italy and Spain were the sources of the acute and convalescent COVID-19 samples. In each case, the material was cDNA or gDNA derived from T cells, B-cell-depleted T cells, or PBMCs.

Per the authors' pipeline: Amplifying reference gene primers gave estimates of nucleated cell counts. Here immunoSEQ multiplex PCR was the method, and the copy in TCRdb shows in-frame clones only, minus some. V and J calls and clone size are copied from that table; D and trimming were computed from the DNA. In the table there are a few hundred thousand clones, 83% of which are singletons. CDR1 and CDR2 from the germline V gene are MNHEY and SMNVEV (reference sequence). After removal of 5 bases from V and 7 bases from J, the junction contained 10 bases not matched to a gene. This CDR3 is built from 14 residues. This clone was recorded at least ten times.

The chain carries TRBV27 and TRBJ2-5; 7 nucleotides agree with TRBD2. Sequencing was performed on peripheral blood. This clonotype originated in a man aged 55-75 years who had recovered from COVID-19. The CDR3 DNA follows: TGTGCCAGCAGTGCCCAGGGAGGGTATGGGACCCAGTACTTC. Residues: CASSAQGGYGTQYF.